These T cell receptor beta chains were read from a single sample in a study of a mutant IDH1 vaccine in newly diagnosed glioma. Method: immunoSEQ multiplex PCR; TCRdb's copy keeps in-frame clones and lacks some. The sample includes about 46,000 clones, 60% to 85% of them seen just once. The specimen was PBMCs, collected from a glioma patient treated with radiotherapy, temozolomide or both. The receptors derive from a middle-aged woman with glioma. Both conserved end residues are part of each CDR3. D genes are given only for firm matches. Not every row has a clone size; where given, it reads once, few, many or a size class.

TRBD1	TRBJ1-5	TRBV2	NA	CASSDSRGQAQHF	TGTGCCAGCAGTGATTCCAGGGGACAGGCCCAGCATTTT
NA	TRBJ2-5	TRBV6-1	NA	CASSEAGSLSETQYF	TGTGCCAGCAGTGAAGCAGGGAGCCTCTCTGAGACCCAGTACTTC
TRBD2	TRBJ2-7	TRBV10-3	NA	CASTTSPGAYEQYF	TGTGCCTCGACGACTAGCCCGGGTGCATACGAGCAGTACTTC
NA	TRBJ2-7	TRBV6-5	NA	CASFGPGSSYEQYF	TGTGCCAGCTTTGGGCCAGGGAGCTCCTACGAGCAGTACTTC
TRBD1	TRBJ1-2	TRBV9	NA	CASSVRQGGRFGYTF	TGTGCCAGCAGCGTCAGACAGGGGGGCCGATTCGGCTACACCTTC
NA	TRBJ2-2	TRBV6-6	NA	CASSFGTGELFF	TGTGCCAGCAGTTTTGGCACCGGGGAGCTGTTTTTT
TRBD1	TRBJ2-7	TRBV6-1	NA	CASRGTGLHEQYF	TGTGCCAGCAGAGGGACAGGGCTCCACGAGCAGTACTTC
NA	TRBJ1-1	TRBV6-5	NA	CASSYNRNTEAFF	TGTGCCAGCAGTTACAACAGAAACACTGAAGCTTTCTTT
NA	TRBJ1-1	TRBV20-1	few	CSAMTYTEAFF	TGCAGTGCAATGACCTACACTGAAGCTTTCTTT
TRBD1	TRBJ2-7	TRBV30	once	CAWSVPRTGAPLHEQYF	TGTGCCTGGAGTGTACCCAGGACAGGGGCTCCCCTCCACGAGCAGTACTTC
TRBD1	TRBJ1-4	TRBV2	NA	CASSRDRGQREKLFF	TGTGCCAGCAGTAGAGACAGGGGGCAAAGGGAAAAACTGTTTTTT
TRBD1	TRBJ1-2	TRBV6-1	NA	CASSQQGGDGYTF	TGTGCCAGCAGCCAACAGGGGGGAGATGGCTACACCTTC
NA	TRBJ2-7	TRBV7-2	NA	CASSLVVPPYEQYF	TGTGCCAGCAGCTTAGTAGTACCGCCCTACGAGCAGTACTTC
TRBD1	TRBJ2-7	TRBV19	NA	CASSIAPTGSHEQYF	TGTGCCAGTAGTATAGCCCCGACAGGGTCCCACGAGCAGTACTTC
TRBD1	TRBJ1-1	TRBV6-4	NA	CASSDSTGVPEAFF	TGTGCCAGCAGTGACTCCACAGGGGTCCCTGAAGCTTTCTTT
TRBD1	TRBJ1-2	TRBV13	NA	CASSFSTGKDGYTF	TGTGCCAGCAGCTTCTCGACAGGGAAGGATGGCTACACCTTC
TRBD2	TRBJ2-1	TRBV5-6	NA	CASSSRRGVYNEQFF	TGTGCCAGCAGCTCGAGGCGGGGGGTTTACAATGAGCAGTTCTTC
NA	TRBJ2-1	TRBV7-9	NA	CASSFRVGGINEQFF	TGTGCCAGCAGCTTTCGGGTCGGGGGTATCAATGAGCAGTTCTTC
NA	TRBJ1-1	TRBV5-1	few	CASSSDSGYTEAFF	TGCGCCAGCAGCTCTGACTCAGGGTACACTGAAGCTTTCTTT
NA	TRBJ2-7	TRBV29-1	NA	CSVNRGLGSYEQYF	TGCAGCGTTAACCGGGGCCTCGGGTCCTACGAGCAGTACTTC
NA	TRBJ1-1	TRBV27	NA	CASSIHSSTEAFF	TGTGCCAGCAGTATCCACAGCAGCACTGAAGCTTTCTTT
TRBD1	TRBJ1-2	TRBV30	NA	CAWSVPGTGGAYGYTF	TGTGCCTGGAGTGTACCTGGCACAGGGGGTGCCTATGGCTACACCTTC
NA	TRBJ2-2	TRBV29-1	NA	CSVAPGPNTGELFF	TGCAGCGTTGCCCCGGGGCCTAACACCGGGGAGCTGTTTTTT
NA	TRBJ1-1	TRBV18	few	CASSQGVNTEAFF	TGTGCCAGCTCACAAGGAGTGAACACTGAAGCTTTCTTT
TRBD2	TRBJ2-3	TRBV18	NA	CASSPGLAGSTDAQYF	TGTGCCAGCTCACCAGGACTAGCGGGGAGCACAGATGCGCAGTATTTT
NA	TRBJ2-5	TRBV7-9	NA	CASSSQGREETQYF	TGTGCCAGCAGCTCACAGGGGAGGGAAGAGACCCAGTACTTC
NA	TRBJ1-4	TRBV6-1	NA	CASSEAGSLPPLFF	TGTGCCAGCAGTGAAGCGGGAAGTTTGCCCCCACTGTTTTTT
NA	TRBJ2-1	TRBV29-1	once	CSVEAGSSYNEQFF	TGCAGCGTTGAGGCCGGCAGCTCCTACAATGAGCAGTTCTTC
TRBD2	TRBJ2-4	TRBV30	NA	CAWSRAGEGIQYF	TGTGCCTGGAGTCGAGCCGGGGAGGGCATTCAGTACTTC
TRBD1	TRBJ1-4	TRBV6-1	NA	CASSEVGQVDEKLFF	TGTGCCAGCAGTGAAGTGGGACAGGTCGATGAAAAACTGTTTTTT
TRBD2	TRBJ2-5	TRBV7-9	NA	CASSPSSGGVETQYF	TGTGCCAGCAGCCCCTCCAGCGGGGGGGTAGAGACCCAGTACTTC
NA	TRBJ2-3	TRBV18	NA	CASSPMAYTDTQYF	TGTGCCAGCTCACCGATGGCCTACACAGATACGCAGTATTTT
NA	TRBJ2-7	TRBV30	NA	CATLRGGTPYEQYF	TGTGCCACCCTTAGGGGTGGTACTCCCTACGAGCAGTACTTC
NA	TRBJ2-2	TRBV4-3	NA	CASSQDMVGYANTGELFF	TGCGCCAGCAGCCAAGATATGGTGGGCTACGCGAACACCGGGGAGCTGTTTTTT
NA	TRBJ2-5	TRBV29-1	NA	CSVDLGGYRETQYF	TGCAGCGTAGACCTGGGGGGATATCGAGAGACCCAGTACTTC
NA	TRBJ2-1	TRBV10-3	NA	CAISAPRQDYNEQFF	TGTGCCATCAGTGCTCCTCGGCAGGACTACAATGAGCAGTTCTTC
NA	TRBJ1-3	TRBV5-1	NA	CASSAGRSTGNTIYF	TGCGCCAGCAGCGCCGGTCGGAGTACAGGAAACACCATATATTTT
TRBD1	TRBJ1-5	TRBV30	NA	CAWSARQGINQPQHF	TGTGCCTGGAGTGCGAGACAGGGAATCAATCAGCCCCAGCATTTT
TRBD2	TRBJ2-3	TRBV9	NA	CASSVAEIAGGPSRRDTQYF	TGTGCCAGCAGCGTAGCAGAGATAGCGGGGGGCCCTTCGAGGAGAGATACGCAGTATTTT
NA	TRBJ2-7	TRBV5-1	NA	CASSLGAGHWDF	TGCGCCAGCAGCTTGGGGGCAGGGCATTGGGACTTC
TRBD1	TRBJ1-5	TRBV2	NA	CASRTGTAGGNQPQHF	TGTGCCTCTAGGACCGGGACAGCAGGTGGGAATCAGCCCCAGCATTTT
TRBD1	TRBJ2-1	TRBV19	NA	CASSPGTGGDNEQFF	TGTGCCAGTAGTCCCGGGACAGGGGGCGACAATGAGCAGTTCTTC
NA	TRBJ2-7	TRBV5-4	NA	CASSVGGSDEQYF	TGTGCCAGCAGCGTAGGGGGTTCCGACGAGCAGTACTTC
NA	TRBJ2-7	TRBV11-2	NA	CASSSISQISYEQYF	TGTGCCAGCAGCTCAATATCCCAAATCTCCTACGAGCAGTACTTC
NA	TRBJ1-5	TRBV6-5	once	CASSSGRGGNQPQHF	TGTGCCAGCAGCTCGGGTAGAGGTGGCAATCAGCCCCAGCATTTT
NA	TRBJ2-7	TRBV5-8	NA	CASSVGRPYEQYF	TGTGCCAGCAGCGTTGGACGGCCCTACGAGCAGTACTTC
NA	TRBJ2-5	TRBV6-5	NA	CASARRREETQYF	TGTGCCAGCGCACGGCGGCGTGAAGAGACCCAGTACTTC
NA	TRBJ1-6	TRBV21-1	NA	CASEIGEPNSPLHF	TGTGCCAGCGAAATAGGGGAGCCGAATTCACCCCTCCACTTT
NA	TRBJ2-1	TRBV5-6	NA	CASSLRRRVYNEQFF	TGTGCCAGCAGCTTGAGGAGGCGGGTCTACAATGAGCAGTTCTTC